Below, 26 T cell receptor beta chains from the same sample are listed, as sequenced in a study of blood T cell repertoires in COVID-19. Here immunoSEQ multiplex PCR was the method, and the copy in TCRdb shows in-frame clones only, minus some. The sample includes more than 95,000 clones, around 82% of them seen just once. Sequencing was performed on peripheral blood. All receptors come from a man older than 75 with active or convalescent COVID-19.

The J gene is TRBJ1-2, the V gene TRBV19, with D perhaps matching TRBD1 (5 bases). From germline, CDR1 is LNHDA and CDR2 SQIVND (reference sequence). The CDR3 is 13 residues long. V was clipped by 7 bases and J by 5 bases, with 14 bases between them. The CDR3 loop is CASTVGEPYGYTF. The CDR3 nucleotides read TGTGCCAGTACCGTAGGGGAACCTTATGGCTACACCTTC.

The chain employs TRBV5-1 and TRBJ1-1; TRBD1 aligns across 9 bases. CDR1 is SGHRS, CDR2 YFSETQ, per germline. Unmatched junction bases numbered 4, after V lost 4 bases and J lost 0 bases. The CDR3 loop spans 15 amino acids. CDR3 amino acids: CASSGTGGLNTEAFF. CDR3 sequence (DNA): TGCGCCAGCAGCGGAACAGGGGGCTTGAACACTGAAGCTTTCTTT.

The chain carries TRBV6-5 and TRBJ1-5; TRBD1 agrees at 7 bases. The CDR3 covers 15 residues. Germline lookup yields CDR1 MNHEY and CDR2 SVGAGI. J lost 7 bases, V lost 6 bases, and 12 bases had no gene match. The CDR3 here is CASRLRQGPHQPQHF. For the CDR3, the DNA is TGTGCCAGCAGACTAAGACAGGGCCCCCACCAGCCCCAGCATTTT.

The J gene is TRBJ2-1, the V gene TRBV18; weak D call: TRBD2 (5 bases). Germline assignment: CDR1 KGHSH and CDR2 LQKENI. CDR3 length: 14 residues. The ends were cut back, 3 bases at V and 12 bases at J, with 18 bases in the middle. CDR3 sequence reads: CASSPLGNGGGQFF. DNA for the CDR3: TGTGCCAGCTCACCCCTGGGGAACGGTGGAGGGCAGTTCTTC.

The chain uses TRBV10-3 and TRBJ2-2, with D possibly being TRBD2 (5 bases). Between the trimmed V and J ends, which lost 5 bases and 0 bases, there was a span of 7 bases. Germline values: CDR1 ENHRY, CDR2 SYGVKD. This CDR3 has 14 amino acids. The CDR3 spells CAISRGTNTGELFF. The CDR3 nucleotides read TGTGCCATCAGTCGGGGTACGAACACCGGGGAGCTGTTTTTT.

The chain joins TRBV18 to TRBJ2-7, with TRBD1 matching 8 bases. This CDR3 is built from 14 residues. The germline V gene encodes CDR1 KGHSH and CDR2 LQKENI. The J segment lost 5 bases and the V segment lost 4 bases, leaving 7 bases of the junction unmatched. The CDR3 spells CASSRQGLSDEQYF. CDR3 in DNA: TGTGCCAGCTCACGACAGGGGCTATCGGACGAGCAGTACTTC.

The chain recombines TRBV19 with TRBJ1-6; no clear D. V gave up 0 bases and J gave up 8 bases, with 11 bases separating them. Germline CDR1 LNHDA, CDR2 SQIVND (reference sequence). CDR3 size: 15 residues. The DNA for the CDR3 is TGTGCCAGTAGTATAGACAGGCAAATGTATTCACCCCTCCACTTT. This translates into CASSIDRQMYSPLHF.

This clone was found a few times. The V gene is TRBV6-2 or TRBV6-3, the J gene TRBJ2-2; the D gene is possibly TRBD2 (6 bases). CDR1 is MNHEY, CDR2 SVGEGT, per germline. CDR3 length equals 19 residues. Trimming took off 2 bases at V and 1 base at J, with 20 bases between the two ends. The CDR3 nucleotides read TGTGCCAGCAGTTACCCCTTAGACCCGGGACTGCAGAACACCGGGGAGCTGTTTTTT. Amino acids: CASSYPLDPGLQNTGELFF.

V usage is TRBV19 and J usage is TRBJ1-6; D perhaps matches TRBD1 (5 bases). Trimming removed 5 bases from V and 7 bases from J, with 12 bases in between. CDR1 LNHDA and CDR2 SQIVND come from the germline V gene (reference sequence). The length of the CDR3 is 14 residues. The CDR3: CASSAAGRNSPLHF. CDR3 DNA sequence: TGTGCCAGTAGTGCGGCAGGGAGGAATTCACCCCTCCACTTT.

This chain uses TRBV4-3 with TRBJ1-5; TRBD1 is a possible D gene (6 bases). The CDR3 runs to 15 residues. Germline-derived CDR1 and CDR2 are LGHNA and YSLEER. Trimming cost V 0 bases and J 5 bases, with 11 bases left between them. CDR3 region: CASSQDTGYDQPQHF. CDR3 DNA: TGCGCCAGCAGCCAAGACACAGGGTACGATCAGCCCCAGCATTTT.

This clone is a singleton in its sample. The chain carries TRBV5-1 and TRBJ1-2; tentatively, D is TRBD1 (5 bases). Germline V gene data show CDR1 as SGHRS and CDR2 as YFSETQ. The length of the CDR3 is 15 residues. The ends were cut back, 4 bases at V and 8 bases at J, with 21 bases in the middle. CDR3 nucleotide sequence: TGCGCCAGCAGCACCGCTTCTGGGACTTCCCAGGGCTACACCTTC. This gives the protein CASSTASGTSQGYTF.

This chain joins TRBV30 and TRBJ1-5; no definite D call. The CDR3 extends over 15 amino acids. Germline V gene data show CDR1 as GTSNPN and CDR2 as SVGIG (reference sequence). V lost 7 bases and J 1 base, leaving 17 bases between the germline ends. CDR3 loop: CASRSGSGSNQPQHF. The CDR3 coding sequence is TGTGCCTCCCGGAGCGGGTCAGGAAGCAATCAGCCCCAGCATTTT.

This chain links TRBV7-3 with TRBJ2-1, with a possible D match to TRBD2 (7 bases). The CDR3 has 15 amino acids. CDR1 is SGHTA and CDR2 is FQGTGA in the germline V gene. Trimming removed 2 bases at V and 2 bases at J, with 10 bases between. The CDR3 protein is CASSLAGAAYNEQFF. The CDR3 region has the DNA TGTGCCAGCAGCTTAGCGGGGGCCGCCTACAATGAGCAGTTCTTC. Combining the CDR3 with reference TRBV7-3 and TRBJ2-1 gives the whole variable domain GAGVSQTPSNKVTEKGKYVELRCDPISGHTALYWYRQSLGQGPEFLIYFQGTGAADDSGLPNDRFFAVRPEGSVSTLKIQRTERGDSAVYLCASSLAGAAYNEQFFGPGTRLTVL.

The chain recombines TRBV2 with TRBJ1-3; 7 bases fit TRBD1. This CDR3 is built from 16 residues. CDR1 is SNHLY and CDR2 is FYNNEI in the germline V gene. V was pared by 5 bases and J by 0 bases, with 7 bases of the junction left unmatched. In DNA form, the CDR3 reads TGTGCCAGCAGTTCCCCCGCAGGGGGCTCTGGAAACACCATATATTTT. It codes for CASSSPAGGSGNTIYF.

This chain joins TRBV27 and TRBJ1-4; 7 bases match TRBD1. Germline lookup yields CDR1 MNHEY and CDR2 SMNVEV (reference sequence). The CDR3 runs to 14 residues. J was trimmed by 8 bases and V by 5 bases; bases with no gene match: 8. The CDR3 region is CASSPDREGEKLFF. DNA of the CDR3: TGTGCCAGCAGTCCAGACAGGGAAGGAGAAAAACTGTTTTTT.

The chain links TRBV25-1 to TRBJ1-3; D is unresolved. The ends were cut back, 7 bases at V and 2 bases at J, with 6 bases in the middle. The CDR3 spans 12 residues. Germline CDR1 is MGHDK and CDR2 is SYGVNS. The CDR3 region is CASTPTGNTIYF. In DNA form, the CDR3 reads TGTGCCAGCACCCCCACTGGAAACACCATATATTTT.

The gene calls are TRBV6-5 and TRBJ2-3; TRBD2 agrees at 8 bases. This CDR3 comprises 15 residues. After removal of 6 bases from V and 0 bases from J, the junction contained 5 bases not matched to a gene. In germline, CDR1 is MNHEY, CDR2 SVGAGI. The CDR3, as DNA: TGTGCCAGCAGCCGCGGGGGGCCAAGCACAGATACGCAGTATTTT. Its translation: CASSRGGPSTDTQYF.

CDR3 nucleotides: TGTGCCAGCAGCTCCTCACCGGGAGCCAGTGGGGCCAACGTCCTGACTTTC. It codes for CASSSSPGASGANVLTF. The V call is TRBV7-3, the J call TRBJ2-6, with a weak D call TRBD2 (6 bases). This CDR3 has 17 residues. Trimming left V 4 bases short and J 3 bases short, with 16 bases between. CDR1 is SGHTA and CDR2 is FQGTGA in the germline V gene.

The V call is TRBV29-1, the J call TRBJ2-1, with TRBD1 as a possible D gene (6 bases). Germline V gene sequence: CDR1 SQVTM, CDR2 ANQGSEA. This CDR3 spans 12 amino acids. The germline V and J ends were trimmed by 2 bases and 8 bases, with 10 bases remaining between them. In DNA, the CDR3 is TGCAGCGTTGAAACAGGGAACCATGAGCAGTTCTTC. Its protein product is CSVETGNHEQFF.

The J gene is TRBJ2-1, the V gene TRBV14; unclear D gene. V was shortened by 4 bases and J by 4 bases, with 11 bases between the two germline ends. The CDR3 has 14 residues. In germline, CDR1 is SGHDN, CDR2 FVKESK. Here the CDR3 reads CASSRVLDYNEQFF. Written as DNA, the CDR3 is TGTGCCAGCAGCCGAGTATTAGATTACAATGAGCAGTTCTTC.

The chain employs TRBV10-3 and TRBJ1-5, with TRBD1 as a possible D gene (5 bases). CDR3 length: 14 amino acids. V was cut by 10 bases and J by 8 bases, with 21 bases left in between. Germline values: CDR1 ENHRY, CDR2 SYGVKD. CDR3 DNA: TGTGCCACCAAACCCTCGTCGGGGGGAGAGCCCCAGCATTTT. Translated, it gives CATKPSSGGEPQHF.

The chain uses TRBV2 and TRBJ2-7; TRBD1 might be the D (6 bases). V lost 5 bases and J 5 bases, leaving 7 bases between the germline ends. Germline loops: CDR1 SNHLY, CDR2 FYNNEI. This CDR3 is built from 11 residues. The CDR3 loop is CASSNRDEQYF. In nucleotides, the CDR3 is TGTGCCAGCAGTAACAGGGACGAGCAGTACTTC.

The chain uses TRBV11-2 and TRBJ1-1; D remains unclear. Looked up from germline, CDR1 is SGHAT and CDR2 is FQNNGV. With 2 bases removed from V and 1 base from J, the gap between germline ends came to 8 bases. CDR3 length equals 14 residues. The DNA for the CDR3 is TGTGCCAGCAGCTTACTGGAGGGGAACACTGAAGCTTTCTTT. Protein sequence: CASSLLEGNTEAFF.

The rearrangement uses TRBV10-3 and TRBJ2-3; D perhaps matches TRBD1 (6 bases). Trimming shortened V by 3 bases and J by 1 base, and 8 bases separated the two germline ends. Per the germline V gene, CDR1 is ENHRY and CDR2 is SYGVKD. CDR3 length equals 14 residues. The CDR3 sequence: CAISDNRGTDTQYF. The CDR3, as DNA: TGTGCCATCAGTGATAACAGGGGCACAGATACGCAGTATTTT.

This chain uses TRBV12-5 with TRBJ1-2; D gene unclear. CDR1 is LGHNT and CDR2 is FRNRAP in the germline V gene. The CDR3 totals 13 residues. V was shortened by 7 bases and J by 4 bases, with 13 bases between the two germline ends. The CDR3 DNA follows: TGTGCTAGTGTACCTGAAACGGGCTATGGCTACACCTTC. This codes for CASVPETGYGYTF. Combining the CDR3 with reference TRBV12-5 and TRBJ1-2 gives the whole variable domain DARVTQTPRHKVTEMGQEVTMRCQPILGHNTVFWYRQTMMQGLELLAYFRNRAPLDDSGMPKDRFSAEMPDATLATLKIQPSEPRDSAVYFCASVPETGYGYTFGSGTRLTVV.

The V gene is TRBV20-1, the J gene TRBJ2-7, with TRBD1 identical over 7 bases. CDR1 is DFQATT, CDR2 SNEGSKA, per germline (reference sequence). V trimming: 0 bases; J trimming: 11 bases; junction bases outside the gene matches: 4. The CDR3 sequence is 11 residues long. The CDR3 nucleotides are TGCAGTGCTAGAGATAGTCAGGGGGAGTACTTC. This gives the protein CSARDSQGEYF.